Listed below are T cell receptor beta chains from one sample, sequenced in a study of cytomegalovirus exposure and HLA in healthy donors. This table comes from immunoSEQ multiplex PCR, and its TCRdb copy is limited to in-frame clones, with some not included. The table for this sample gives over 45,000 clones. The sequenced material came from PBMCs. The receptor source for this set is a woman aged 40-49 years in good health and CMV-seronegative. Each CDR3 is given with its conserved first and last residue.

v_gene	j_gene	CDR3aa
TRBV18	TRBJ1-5	CASSRDRDVQPQHF
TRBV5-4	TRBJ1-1	CASSLDNAGDTEAFF
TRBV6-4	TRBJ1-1	CASSDPGQGAVDTEAFF
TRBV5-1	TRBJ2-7	CASSRGHRGAEQYF
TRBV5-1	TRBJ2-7	CASSLVESAYEQYF
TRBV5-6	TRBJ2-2	CASSRGTGFTGELFF
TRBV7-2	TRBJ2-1	CASSFSGTYNEQFF
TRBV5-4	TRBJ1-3	CASSYSGGSAGNTIYF
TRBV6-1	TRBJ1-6	CASGGTWDSPLHF
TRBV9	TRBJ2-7	CASSPRTGEDEQYF
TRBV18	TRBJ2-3	CASSPFSSGEFNTDTQYF
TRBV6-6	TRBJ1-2	CASSVSDRGYTF
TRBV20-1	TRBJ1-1	CSGKRYTEAFF
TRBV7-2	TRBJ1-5	CASSPGGQGWQPQHF
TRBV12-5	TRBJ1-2	CASGPEGRGGYTF
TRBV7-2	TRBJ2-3	CASSFLSGGGRADTQYF
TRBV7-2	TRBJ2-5	CASSLGGLYQETQYF
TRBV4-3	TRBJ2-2	CASSQDVQGGAGELFF
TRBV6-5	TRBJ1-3	CASSLTADSGNTIYF
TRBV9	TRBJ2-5	CASSVGLAIQETQYF
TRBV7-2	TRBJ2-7	CASSSPGQGYEQYF
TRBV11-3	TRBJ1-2	CASTPGEDYGYTF
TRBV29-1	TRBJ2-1	CSVEMTRGTVVEQFF
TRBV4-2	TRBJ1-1	CASSQSQGAKVEAFF
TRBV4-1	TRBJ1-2	CASSQEAGLDGYTF
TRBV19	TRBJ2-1	CASSIVSSGSYNEQFF
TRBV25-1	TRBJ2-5	CASSEWTSGRIGRETQYF
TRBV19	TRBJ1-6	CASSLSYGTPNSPLHF
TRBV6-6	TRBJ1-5	CASSYVQGEENQPQHF
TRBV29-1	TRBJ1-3	CSVEGPGGNTIYF
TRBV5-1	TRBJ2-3	CASSYLAGEKDKQYF
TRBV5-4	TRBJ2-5	CASSQYSGASGSPAQYF
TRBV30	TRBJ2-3	CAWTGGLSSDTQYF
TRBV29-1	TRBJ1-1	CSVDSGMNTEAFF